This T cell receptor beta chain was identified during a study of blood T cell repertoires in COVID-19. Looked up from germline, CDR1 is SGDLS and CDR2 is YYNGEE. V lost 0 bases to trimming and J lost 4 bases, with 13 bases between them. This CDR3 comprises 15 residues. Assay: immunoSEQ multiplex PCR; the TCRdb copy retains only in-frame clones and omits some. Of roughly 350,000 clones detected, 70% to 90% appear once; the ten largest clones hold more than 3%. The V call is TRBV9, the J call TRBJ1-1; D may be TRBD1 (5 bases). The source is a woman aged 50 to 60 with active or convalescent COVID-19. The sample was peripheral blood. The CDR3 DNA reads as TGTGCCAGCAGCGTAGTGCAGGGATCGACCACTGAAGCTTTCTTT. Translated: CASSVVQGSTTEAFF.